The 22 T cell receptor beta chains reported below all come from one sample, sequenced in a study of blood T cell repertoires in COVID-19. The assay was immunoSEQ multiplex PCR, and TCRdb's table has in-frame clones only and misses some. The repertoire holds 250,000 to 350,000 clones, with 85% to 90% as singletons. The specimen was peripheral blood. These receptors were taken from a woman between 50 and 59 years old with COVID-19, enrolled during active disease.

The chain employs TRBV6-1 and TRBJ2-7, with 9 bases fitting TRBD1. This CDR3 has 15 residues. V shed 3 bases, J shed 7 bases, and the junction held 10 bases outside the gene matches. CDR1 is MNHNS and CDR2 is SASEGT in the germline V gene. CDR3 sequence: CASSELRDRVFEQYF. The CDR3 nucleotides are TGTGCCAGCAGTGAGCTCCGGGACAGGGTTTTTGAGCAGTACTTC.

This sequence joins TRBV6-5 and TRBJ2-1; D is perhaps TRBD2 (7 bases). Trimming left V 7 bases short and J 13 bases short, with 17 bases between. The CDR3 length is 12 residues. Germline V gene lookup returns CDR1 MNHEY and CDR2 SVGAGI. DNA for the CDR3: TGTGCCAGCATTACGGGGGCGGGAGTACAGTTCTTC. Its translation is CASITGAGVQFF.

This chain links TRBV6-5 with TRBJ2-5; tentatively, D is TRBD2 (5 bases). The CDR3 runs to 15 residues. The V end lost 5 bases, the J end lost 5 bases, and 18 bases lay between the germline ends. CDR1 is MNHEY, CDR2 SVGAGI, per germline. CDR3 amino acids: CASSHRDKGQETQYF. The CDR3 DNA follows: TGTGCCAGCAGTCACCGGGATAAGGGTCAGGAGACCCAGTACTTC.

This chain joins TRBV4-1 and TRBJ1-2, with D maybe TRBD1 (5 bases). The CDR3 runs to 16 residues. Trimming cost V 1 base and J 0 bases, with 12 bases left between them. Looked up from germline, CDR1 is MGHRA and CDR2 is YSYEKL. The CDR3 sequence: CASSQGTLTANYGYTF. CDR3 nucleotide sequence: TGCGCCAGCAGCCAAGGGACCCTGACAGCTAACTATGGCTACACCTTC.

J is TRBJ2-2 and V is TRBV24-1; D uncertain. Germline V gives CDR1 KGHDR, CDR2 SFDVKD. This CDR3 comprises 14 residues. V lost 6 bases, J lost 3 bases, and 10 bases lay in between. The chain's CDR3 is CATSRLDYTGELFF. The CDR3 bases are TGTGCCACCAGTCGTCTTGACTACACCGGGGAGCTGTTTTTT.

CDR3 coding DNA: TGTGCCTGGAGTGCCCTTAGCGGGATCGCGGAGACCCAGTACTTC. Protein product: CAWSALSGIAETQYF. This chain joins TRBV30 and TRBJ2-5; 8 bases are a match to TRBD2. V was clipped by 1 base and J by 5 bases; unmatched bases: 9. CDR3 size: 15 residues. Per germline, CDR1 GTSNPN and CDR2 SVGIG (reference sequence).

The chain joins TRBV6-4 to TRBJ1-2; TRBD1 agrees at 7 bases. CDR1 MRHNA and CDR2 SNTAGT come from the germline V gene. J lost 4 bases, V lost 4 bases, and 9 bases had no gene match. The length of the CDR3 is 15 residues. The CDR3 region has the DNA TGTGCCAGCAGTGGGACAGGCGAAGCTACCTATGGCTACACCTTC. Its protein is CASSGTGEATYGYTF.

This clone was detected ten times or more. The chain has TRBV20-1 and TRBJ2-7; D gene unclear. In germline, CDR1 is DFQATT, CDR2 SNEGSKA (reference sequence). The CDR3 is 11 amino acids. The CDR3: CPQEICYEQYF. CDR3 DNA: TGCCCCCAGGAAATTTGCTACGAGCAGTACTTC.

This chain connects TRBV6-5 to TRBJ2-1; D is perhaps TRBD2 (6 bases). CDR3 length equals 13 residues. Germline V lookup: CDR1 MNHEY, CDR2 SVGAGI. V lost 6 bases and J lost 7, with 13 bases in between. This CDR3 reads CASRDGGVNEQFF. For the CDR3, the DNA is TGTGCCAGCAGAGACGGAGGGGTGAATGAGCAGTTCTTC.

This chain links TRBV11-2 with TRBJ2-1; 12 bases match TRBD2. V was pared by 0 bases and J by 8 bases, with 8 bases of the junction left unmatched. CDR3 length: 17 amino acids. CDR1 and CDR2 from the germline V gene are SGHAT and FQNNGV. CDR3 nucleotide sequence: TGTGCCAGCAGCTTAGATGGACTAGCGGGAAGGATAGATGAGCAGTTCTTC. It is translated as CASSLDGLAGRIDEQFF.

The V and J genes are TRBV25-1 and TRBJ2-3, with 8 positions matching TRBD2. Germline CDR1 is MGHDK and CDR2 is SYGVNS. Trimming removed 2 bases from V and 2 bases from J; junction bases left unmatched: 3. The CDR3 extends over 15 amino acids. The CDR3 here is CASSEAGGPTDTQYF. CDR3 nucleotide sequence: TGTGCCAGCAGTGAAGCGGGAGGTCCCACAGATACGCAGTATTTT.

This chain uses TRBV5-1 with TRBJ2-1, with TRBD1 identical over 9 bases. The CDR3 totals 16 residues. The V gene's germline CDR1 is SGHRS and CDR2 YFSETQ. Trimming removed 4 bases from V and 4 bases from J; junction bases left unmatched: 9. This CDR3 is CASSQGLTGGYNEQFF. As DNA, the CDR3 is TGCGCCAGCAGCCAAGGCCTGACAGGGGGTTACAATGAGCAGTTCTTC.

The CDR3 nucleotides read TGTGCCAGCAGCCCCACTTATACTAATGAAAAACTGTTTTTT. Encoded protein: CASSPTYTNEKLFF. This rearrangement joins TRBV6-5 to TRBJ1-4; the D is unclear. The germline gives CDR1 MNHEY, CDR2 SVGAGI. The CDR3 is made up of 14 amino acids. With 6 bases removed from V and 2 bases from J, the gap between germline ends came to 10 bases.

J is TRBJ1-1 and V is TRBV27; D is uncertain. The CDR3 has 15 amino acids. Germline loops: CDR1 MNHEY, CDR2 SMNVEV (reference sequence). Trimming shortened V by 1 base and J by 0 bases, and 9 bases separated the two germline ends. The CDR3 region has the DNA TGTGCCAGCAGTTTATATGCGGCGATGAACACTGAAGCTTTCTTT. This gives the protein CASSLYAAMNTEAFF.

This chain joins TRBV5-4 and TRBJ2-1; possible D gene TRBD1, 5 bases. The V and J ends lost 0 bases and 6 bases respectively, with 10 bases between them. CDR1 SGHNT and CDR2 YYREEE come from the germline V gene (reference sequence). This CDR3 region has 14 residues. The CDR3 is CASSLGVGVNEQFF. The DNA of the CDR3 is TGTGCCAGCAGCTTGGGTGTAGGGGTCAATGAGCAGTTCTTC.

CDR3 bases: TGTGCCAGCAGTCCGGACAGGGGCATAAGCCGCTTCAACTATGGCTACACCTTC. Its translation: CASSPDRGISRFNYGYTF. The rearrangement links TRBV6-6 to TRBJ1-2, with 9 bases lining up with TRBD1. CDR1 and CDR2 (germline): MNHNY, SVGAGI (reference sequence). CDR3 size: 18 residues. The V segment lost 5 bases and the J segment 2 bases; nucleotides outside the gene matches: 15.

The V and J genes are TRBV23-1 and TRBJ1-2, with 11 bases lining up with TRBD1. TRBV23-1 is given ORF status, its function remaining uncertain. V lost 9 bases, J lost 5 bases, and 17 bases stayed unmatched. The CDR3 runs to 17 residues. The CDR3 nucleotides read TGCGCCAGTCCTTCCTATCCGGGACAGGGGGGAAGGTATGGCTACACCTTC. The encoded protein is CASPSYPGQGGRYGYTF.

This clone was detected only once. V and J are TRBV5-4 and TRBJ1-2, with 9 bases lining up with TRBD1. This CDR3 has 18 residues. The ends lost 2 bases at V and 0 bases at J; junction bases unmatched: 11. Germline CDR1 and CDR2: SGHNT and YYREEE (reference sequence). The CDR3 sequence: CASSFRWGQGTSNYGYTF. CDR3 sequence (DNA): TGTGCCAGCAGCTTCCGGTGGGGACAGGGAACGTCTAACTATGGCTACACCTTC. Full variable domain (outside the CDR3, taken from reference TRBV5-4 and TRBJ1-2): ETGVTQSPTHLIKTRGQQVTLRCSSQSGHNTVSWYQQALGQGPQFIFQYYREEENGRGNFPPRFSGLQFPNYSSELNVNALELDDSALYLCASSFRWGQGTSNYGYTFGSGTRLTVV.

The chain uses TRBV7-2 and TRBJ2-1, with 10 bases identical to TRBD2. The CDR3 totals 17 residues. CDR1 is SGHTA, CDR2 FQGNSA, per germline. Trimming at V came to 1 base and at J to 5 bases, leaving 8 bases not matched to a gene. The CDR3 sequence is CASSLGASGRKNNEQFF. CDR3 sequence (DNA): TGTGCCAGCAGCTTAGGGGCTAGCGGGAGAAAGAACAATGAGCAGTTCTTC.

This chain connects TRBV27 to TRBJ2-1; 9 bases agree with TRBD2. The CDR3 covers 15 residues. Germline V gene sequence: CDR1 MNHEY, CDR2 SMNVEV (reference sequence). Losses at the gene ends were 7 bases for V and 7 bases for J; bases not matched to a gene: 11. CDR3 protein: CASIKTSGPTNEQFF. CDR3 DNA: TGTGCCAGCATTAAAACTAGCGGGCCGACTAATGAGCAGTTCTTC.

The CDR3 region has the DNA TGTGCCAGTAGTTCCGGGACTAGCATCGGCACAGATACGCAGTATTTT. This gives the protein CASSSGTSIGTDTQYF. The chain recombines TRBV19 with TRBJ2-3; 9 bases line up with TRBD2. V lost 5 bases, J lost 1 base, and 7 bases stayed unmatched. Germline lookup yields CDR1 LNHDA and CDR2 SQIVND (reference sequence). The CDR3 spans 16 residues.

This clone was found once. This chain uses TRBV5-1 with TRBJ2-3, with 11 bases that match TRBD2. The CDR3 sequence is 17 residues long. After removal of 0 bases from V and 2 bases from J, the junction contained 5 bases not matched to a gene. Germline V gene sequence: CDR1 SGHRS, CDR2 YFSETQ. This chain's CDR3 is CASSLDGLAGLTDTQYF. In nucleotides, the CDR3 is TGCGCCAGCAGCTTGGATGGACTAGCGGGCCTCACAGATACGCAGTATTTT.